The present entry profiles one T cell receptor (beta chain) with its context. The antigen remains unidentified. Replicate sorted-subset PCRs were loaded with 150 to 250 ng DNA, approximately 31,000 T cell genomes. This table comes from immunoSEQ multiplex PCR, and its TCRdb copy is limited to in-frame clones, with some not included. The repertoire consists of hundreds of thousands of clones, with roughly 72% occurring once and the leading ten covering around 2%. The data were obtained in a study of shared clonotypes between healthy human individuals. Points from the study as a whole: Generally, estimated richness proved larger in naive subsets than it did in memory subsets.

This clonotype was obtained from a woman aged 25 to 45 in good health. The sample was memory CD4+ T cells sorted from blood. Subset described: CD45RA-negative fraction.

CDR3 sequence (DNA): TGTGCCAGCAGCTATTCCTACGAGCAGTACTTC. This sequence encodes CASSYSYEQYF. The J gene is TRBJ2-7, the V gene TRBV28, with D unclear. The V end was cut by 6 bases, the J end by 1 base, with 4 bases between. There are 11 residues in the CDR3. Germline loops: CDR1 MDHEN, CDR2 SYDVKM.